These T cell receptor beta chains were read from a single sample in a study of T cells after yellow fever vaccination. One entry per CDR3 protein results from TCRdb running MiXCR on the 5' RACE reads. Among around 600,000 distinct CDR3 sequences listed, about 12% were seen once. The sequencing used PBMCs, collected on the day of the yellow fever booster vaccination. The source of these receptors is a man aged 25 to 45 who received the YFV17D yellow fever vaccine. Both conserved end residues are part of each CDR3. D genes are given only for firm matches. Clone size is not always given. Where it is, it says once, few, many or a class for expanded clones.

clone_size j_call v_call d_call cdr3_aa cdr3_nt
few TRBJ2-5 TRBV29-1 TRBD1 CSQGQGQETQYF TGCAGCCAAGGACAGGGACAAGAGACCCAGTACTTC
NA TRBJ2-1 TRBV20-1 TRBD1 CSVLSGTEYNEQFF TGCAGTGTCCTCTCCGGGACAGAATACAATGAGCAGTTCTTC
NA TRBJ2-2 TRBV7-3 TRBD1 CASSLGAGTDNTGELFF TGTGCCAGCAGCTTAGGGGCCGGGACAGATAACACCGGGGAGCTGTTTTTT
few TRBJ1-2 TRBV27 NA CASRRLGRERSGYTF TGTGCCAGCAGACGGTTGGGACGCGAAAGGTCTGGCTACACCTTC
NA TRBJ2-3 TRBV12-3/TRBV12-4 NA CASSLSHTDTQYF TGTGCCAGCAGTTTATCTCACACAGATACGCAGTATTTT
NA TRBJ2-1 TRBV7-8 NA CASSRLLAGRSYNEQFF TGTGCCAGCAGCCGCTTATTGGCGGGACGCTCCTACAATGAGCAGTTCTTC
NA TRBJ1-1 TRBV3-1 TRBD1 CASSARDRVETEAFF TGTGCCAGCAGCGCCCGGGACAGGGTGGAGACTGAAGCTTTCTTT
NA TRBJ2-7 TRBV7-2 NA CASSSGLPDYEQYF TGTGCCAGCAGCTCGGGACTGCCTGACTACGAGCAGTACTTC
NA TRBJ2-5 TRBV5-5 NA CASSSSSMRQETQYF TGTGCCAGCAGCTCGTCCAGTATGAGGCAAGAGACCCAGTACTTC
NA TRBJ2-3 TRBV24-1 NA CATSVSRDTQYF TGTGCCACCAGTGTCAGTAGAGATACGCAGTATTTT
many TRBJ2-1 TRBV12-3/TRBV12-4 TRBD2 CASSPHSTSENEQFF TGTGCCAGCAGTCCCCACTCTACTAGCGAGAATGAGCAGTTCTTC
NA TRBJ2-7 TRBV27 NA CASSLYRDGYEQYF TGTGCCAGCAGTTTATACCGGGACGGCTACGAGCAGTACTTC
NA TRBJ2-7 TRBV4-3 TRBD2 CASSRADPRLAGVLNEQYF TGCGCCAGCAGCCGAGCTGATCCCCGACTAGCGGGAGTCTTGAACGAGCAGTACTTC
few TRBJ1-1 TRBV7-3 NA CASSLTPGRGEAFF TGTGCCAGCAGCTTAACACCGGGGCGGGGTGAAGCTTTCTTT
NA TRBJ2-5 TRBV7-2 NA CASSTGVLGTQYF TGTGCCAGCAGCACCGGGGTCCTAGGGACCCAGTACTTC
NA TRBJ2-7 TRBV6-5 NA CASSYWGEDVEQYF TGTGCCAGCAGTTACTGGGGGGAAGACGTCGAGCAGTACTTC
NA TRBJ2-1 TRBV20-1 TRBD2 CSARLSGRGYNEQFF TGCAGTGCTAGACTAAGCGGGAGAGGGTACAATGAGCAGTTCTTC
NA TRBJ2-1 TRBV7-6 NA CASSLAGAKNEQFF TGTGCCAGCAGCTTAGCGGGAGCAAAGAATGAGCAGTTCTTC
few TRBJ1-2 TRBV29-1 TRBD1 CSVFGDRGGYTF TGCAGCGTTTTCGGGGACAGGGGCGGCTACACCTTC
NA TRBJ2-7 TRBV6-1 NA CATGTYSGPYEQYF TGTGCCACCGGTACTTACAGCGGTCCCTACGAGCAGTACTTC
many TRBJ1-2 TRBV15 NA CATSRDRNYGYTF TGTGCCACCAGCAGAGACAGAAACTATGGCTACACCTTC
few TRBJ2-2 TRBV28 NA CASTGPMNTGELFF TGTGCCAGCACGGGGCCGATGAACACCGGGGAGCTGTTTTTT
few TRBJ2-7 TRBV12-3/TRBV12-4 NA CASSPSSQGYEQYF TGTGCCAGCAGCCCTTCTTCCCAGGGCTACGAGCAGTACTTC
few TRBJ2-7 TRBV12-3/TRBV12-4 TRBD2 CASSPTGGSWYEQYF TGTGCCAGCAGCCCTACTGGCGGGAGTTGGTACGAGCAGTACTTC
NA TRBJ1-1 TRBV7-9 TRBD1 CASSAHRGAFF TGTGCCAGCAGCGCACACAGGGGAGCTTTCTTT
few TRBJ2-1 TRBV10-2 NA CASNALSSYNEQFF TGCGCCAGCAATGCGCTGAGCTCCTACAATGAGCAGTTCTTC
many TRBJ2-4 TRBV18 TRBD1 CASSQDRELNIQYF TGTGCCAGCTCACAAGACAGGGAATTAAACATTCAGTACTTC
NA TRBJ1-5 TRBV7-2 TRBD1 CASSWDRERQPQHF TGTGCCAGCAGCTGGGACAGGGAACGCCAGCCCCAGCATTTT
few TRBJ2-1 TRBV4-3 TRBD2 CASSQGLAGVGEQFF TGCGCCAGCAGCCAAGGACTAGCGGGGGTTGGAGAGCAGTTCTTC
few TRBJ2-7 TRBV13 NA CASSSVGGLHYEQYF TGTGCCAGCAGCTCTGTAGGCGGGTTACACTACGAGCAGTACTTC
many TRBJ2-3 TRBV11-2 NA CASSLYGGLTDTQYF TGTGCCAGCAGCTTATACGGCGGACTCACAGATACGCAGTATTTT
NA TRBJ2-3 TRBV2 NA CASSVQEDSSQYF TGTGCCAGCAGTGTCCAGGAAGACTCATCACAGTATTTT
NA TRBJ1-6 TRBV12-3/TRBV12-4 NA CASSSYGGSPLHF TGTGCCAGCAGTTCATACGGTGGGTCACCCCTCCACTTT
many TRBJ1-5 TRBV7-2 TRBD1 CASSLAGTGNQPQHF TGTGCCAGCAGCTTAGCCGGGACAGGGAATCAGCCCCAGCATTTT
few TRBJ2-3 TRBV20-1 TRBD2 CSARRPGLADTDTQYF TGCAGTGCTAGACGCCCGGGACTAGCGGACACAGATACGCAGTATTTT
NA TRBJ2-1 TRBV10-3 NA CAISESRGYNEQFF TGTGCCATCAGTGAGTCTCGAGGGTACAATGAGCAGTTCTTC
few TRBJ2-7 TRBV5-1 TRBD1 CASSSGQGDSYEQYF TGCGCCAGCAGCTCGGGACAGGGAGACTCCTACGAGCAGTACTTC
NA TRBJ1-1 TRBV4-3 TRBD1 CASSQGDRTGNTEAFF TGCGCCAGCAGCCAAGGGGATAGGACAGGGAACACTGAAGCTTTCTTT
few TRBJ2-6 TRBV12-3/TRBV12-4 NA CASSLLQTSSGANVLTF TGTGCCAGCAGTTTATTACAGACAAGCTCTGGGGCCAACGTCCTGACTTTC
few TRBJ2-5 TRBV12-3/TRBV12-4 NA CASRTRSGEETQYF TGTGCCAGCAGGACCAGATCGGGGGAAGAGACCCAGTACTTC
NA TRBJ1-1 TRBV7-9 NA CASSLGTARGTEAFF TGTGCCAGCAGCTTAGGGACAGCCCGGGGCACTGAAGCTTTCTTT
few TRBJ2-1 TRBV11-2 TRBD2 CASSLLPSGRAKNEQFF TGTGCCAGCAGCTTACTCCCTAGCGGGAGGGCCAAGAATGAGCAGTTCTTC
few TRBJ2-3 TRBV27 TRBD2 CASSLATAGTSRPTTQYF TGTGCCAGCAGTTTAGCGACAGCCGGGACTAGCCGACCCACTACGCAGTATTTT
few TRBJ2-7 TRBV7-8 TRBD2 CASSGPGLGYEQYF TGTGCCAGCAGCGGGCCGGGACTAGGGTACGAGCAGTACTTC
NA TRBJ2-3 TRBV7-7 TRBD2 CASSKTRTSGDTQYF TGTGCTAGCAGTAAGACCAGGACTAGCGGGGATACGCAGTATTTT
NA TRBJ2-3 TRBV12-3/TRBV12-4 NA CASSFGRGDSDTQYF TGTGCCAGCAGTTTCGGCAGGGGGGATTCAGATACGCAGTATTTT
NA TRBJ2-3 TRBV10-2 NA CASKGLASTDTQYF TGCGCCAGCAAGGGCCTAGCTAGCACAGATACGCAGTATTTT
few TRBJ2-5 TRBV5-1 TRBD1 CASSPPLTGNQETQYF TGCGCCAGCAGCCCGCCGCTGACAGGGAACCAAGAGACCCAGTACTTC
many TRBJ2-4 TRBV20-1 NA CSASSGNINIQYF TGCAGTGCTAGTTCGGGGAATATAAACATTCAGTACTTC
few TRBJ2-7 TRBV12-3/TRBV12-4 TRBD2 CASSLAPIRRWEGVYEQYF TGTGCCAGCAGTTTAGCCCCCATACGTAGGTGGGAGGGCGTCTACGAGCAGTACTTC
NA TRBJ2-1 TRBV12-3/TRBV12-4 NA CASRVESEQFF TGTGCCAGCAGGGTGGAGAGTGAGCAGTTCTTC
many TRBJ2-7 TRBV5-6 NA CASSLIGIGYEQYF TGTGCCAGCAGCTTGATCGGGATTGGCTACGAGCAGTACTTC
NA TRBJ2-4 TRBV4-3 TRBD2 CASSQGRGGRVGKNIQYF TGCGCCAGCAGCCAAGGTCGAGGCGGGAGGGTCGGCAAAAACATTCAGTACTTC
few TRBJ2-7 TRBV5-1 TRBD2 CASSLESGRSEQYF TGCGCCAGCAGCTTGGAGAGCGGGAGGTCCGAGCAGTACTTC
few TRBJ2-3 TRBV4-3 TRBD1 CASSQGYQQGARGTDTQYF TGCGCCAGCAGCCAAGGCTATCAACAGGGGGCGCGGGGCACAGATACGCAGTATTTT
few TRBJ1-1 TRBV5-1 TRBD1 CASGPGTGITEAFF TGCGCCAGCGGTCCCGGGACAGGGATAACTGAAGCTTTCTTT
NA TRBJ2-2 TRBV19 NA CASHSQGPGELFF TGTGCCAGTCACAGCCAAGGGCCCGGGGAGCTGTTTTTT
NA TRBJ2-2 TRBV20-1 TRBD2 CSARDYAGGAGTGELFF TGCAGTGCTAGAGATTACGCGGGAGGGGCAGGAACCGGGGAGCTGTTTTTT
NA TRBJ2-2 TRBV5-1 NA CASGKGQSNTGELFF TGCGCCAGCGGGAAAGGACAGTCGAACACCGGGGAGCTGTTTTTT